These T cell receptor beta chains were read from a single sample in a study of T cells in Graves' hyperthyroidism and ophthalmopathy. Via MiXCR, TCRdb re-called the multiplex PCR reads, giving one row per CDR3 protein. Seen here are approximately 740,000 distinct CDR3 sequences, 11% to 15% observed once, and the top ten hold roughly 10%. The sample taken for sequencing was blood. All receptors derive from a woman in her late teens or twenties with Graves' hyperthyroidism. Both conserved end residues are part of each CDR3. The D gene is left open where the match is weak. A row's size may be missing; if present it is once, few, many or a size class.

cdr3_nt	cdr3_aa	v_call	d_call	clone_size	j_call
TGCAGTGCGTCCCCGGTGGACAGTGGGTATGGCTACACCTTC	CSASPVDSGYGYTF	TRBV20-1	-	few	TRBJ1-2
TGTGCCAGCAGTCTTCCGGGACAGGGGGTAGAGACCCAGTACTTC	CASSLPGQGVETQYF	TRBV3-1	TRBD1	-	TRBJ2-5
TGTGCCTTCTCACTGGGACAGGCTTTCCAGCCCCAGCATTTT	CAFSLGQAFQPQHF	TRBV30	TRBD1	many	TRBJ1-5
TGCGCCAGCAGCTCTGGTCTATATGGCTACACCTTC	CASSSGLYGYTF	TRBV5-1	-	many	TRBJ1-2
TGTGCCAGCTCACCACCCGATGGGGCGCGGACTGAAGCTTTCTTT	CASSPPDGARTEAFF	TRBV18	-	many	TRBJ1-1
TGTGCCAGCAGTTTTGGGCGTTATAGCAATCAGCCCCAGCATTTT	CASSFGRYSNQPQHF	TRBV12-3/TRBV12-4	-	few	TRBJ1-5
TGTGCCAGTAGTATATTTGCCAGTTTGAACACTGAAGCTTTCTTT	CASSIFASLNTEAFF	TRBV19	-	few	TRBJ1-1
TGTGCCAGCATCTTGAGTAGTACTTGGAGGCACTTC	CASILSSTWRHF	TRBV2	-	few	TRBJ2-5
TGTGCCAGCAGCCAAGAATCAATAGGGACAGGGAGGTGGACCCAGTACTTC	CASSQESIGTGRWTQYF	TRBV3-1	TRBD1	-	TRBJ2-5
TGTGCCAGCTCACCACAGATAGCGGGCCCGGGCAATGAGCAGTTCTTC	CASSPQIAGPGNEQFF	TRBV18	TRBD2	many	TRBJ2-1
TGTGCCAGCAGCTTAGCACCGTTTTACACTGAAGCTTTCTTT	CASSLAPFYTEAFF	TRBV7-2	-	many	TRBJ1-1
TGTGCCAGTAGCCGGGACAGCGATCAGCCCCAGCATTTT	CASSRDSDQPQHF	TRBV19	TRBD1	-	TRBJ1-5
TGTGCCAGCAGCCCCGGGACTAGCGGGACAATTCAAGAGACCCAGTACTTC	CASSPGTSGTIQETQYF	TRBV7-9	TRBD2	few	TRBJ2-5
TGTGCCAGCAGGCCTCTTGGCGGGCTACGAGAGACCCAGTACTTC	CASRPLGGLRETQYF	TRBV27	-	few	TRBJ2-5
TGTGCCAGCAGGTGGACAGATTCACCCCTCCACTTT	CASRWTDSPLHF	TRBV2	-	-	TRBJ1-6
TGTGCCACCAGTGACCCGAACACCGGGGAGCTGTTTTTT	CATSDPNTGELFF	TRBV24-1	-	few	TRBJ2-2
TGTGCTGGTGGTCCCGACAACAGAAGGGAAATCGGGGAGCTGTTTTTT	CAGGPDNRREIGELFF	TRBV12-5	-	few	TRBJ2-2
TGCGCCAGCAGCCAAGAAAGTCATACAGGGGCAGTCCTCAACTATGGCTACACCTTC	CASSQESHTGAVLNYGYTF	TRBV4-3	TRBD1	many	TRBJ1-2
TGCAGTGCCAACAACCCCATAGCGGGAGTGCGCCGCAAAAACATTCAGTACTTC	CSANNPIAGVRRKNIQYF	TRBV20-1	TRBD2	-	TRBJ2-4
TGTGCCAGCAGGCCTGGGGGGACTCGTCCCTACGAGCAGTACTTC	CASRPGGTRPYEQYF	TRBV28	-	few	TRBJ2-7
TGCAGTGCTAGACGACTAGCCGTTAGCTCCTACAATGAGCAGTTCTTC	CSARRLAVSSYNEQFF	TRBV20-1	TRBD2	few	TRBJ2-1
TGTGCCAGCAGCCAAGGCCCCGACAGGCAGTACTTC	CASSQGPDRQYF	TRBV3-1	-	-	TRBJ2-7
TGCGCCAGCAGTGAAGGGGGCAGGAATCAGCCCCAGCATTTT	CASSEGGRNQPQHF	TRBV10-2	TRBD1	few	TRBJ1-5
TGTGCCAGCAGTGAATCGGGTGTAGGGAACACTGAAGCTTTCTTT	CASSESGVGNTEAFF	TRBV25-1	-	few	TRBJ1-1
TGTGCCAGCAGCATTAGCGGCTACAATGAGCAGTTCTTC	CASSISGYNEQFF	TRBV7-3	-	-	TRBJ2-1
TGTGCCAGCTCGAAAGGTGCAGTACAAGAAAAACTGTTTTTT	CASSKGAVQEKLFF	TRBV18	-	few	TRBJ1-4
TGTGCCAGCAGTCCCCGACTAGCACCTCCGAGGAATGAGCAGTTCTTC	CASSPRLAPPRNEQFF	TRBV6-1	TRBD2	many	TRBJ2-1
TGTGCCAGCAGTTTCGGGGGGACCTCCTATGGCTACACCTTC	CASSFGGTSYGYTF	TRBV28	-	-	TRBJ1-2
TGCGCCACCCGGCCTAGCGAGTACTACGAGCAGTACTTC	CATRPSEYYEQYF	TRBV5-1	-	many	TRBJ2-7
TGCAGTGCTAGAGCCTTGCTCAGGGGCTGGAATCAGCCCCAGCATTTT	CSARALLRGWNQPQHF	TRBV20-1	-	many	TRBJ1-5
TGCAGTGCACGGCGGGGGGGAGCAGAGACCCAGTACTTC	CSARRGGAETQYF	TRBV20-1	TRBD2	few	TRBJ2-5
TGTGCCAGCAGTTTAGCCGGGACAGGGGGCCCCGGGGAGCTGTTTTTT	CASSLAGTGGPGELFF	TRBV6-2/TRBV6-3	TRBD1	few	TRBJ2-2
TGTGCCAGCAGCCCGACAGGTTACAATGAGCAGTTCTTC	CASSPTGYNEQFF	TRBV7-6	-	many	TRBJ2-1
TGTGCCAGCAGTTACGGGACTAGCGAGTACGAGCAGTACTTC	CASSYGTSEYEQYF	TRBV6-2/TRBV6-3	TRBD2	few	TRBJ2-7
TGCGCCAGCGCCCTAGCGTCCATCTCCTACAATGAGCAGTTCTTC	CASALASISYNEQFF	TRBV10-2	-	-	TRBJ2-1
TGCGCCAGCAGCTCTCCAGACAATGAGCAGTTCTTC	CASSSPDNEQFF	TRBV5-1	-	many	TRBJ2-1